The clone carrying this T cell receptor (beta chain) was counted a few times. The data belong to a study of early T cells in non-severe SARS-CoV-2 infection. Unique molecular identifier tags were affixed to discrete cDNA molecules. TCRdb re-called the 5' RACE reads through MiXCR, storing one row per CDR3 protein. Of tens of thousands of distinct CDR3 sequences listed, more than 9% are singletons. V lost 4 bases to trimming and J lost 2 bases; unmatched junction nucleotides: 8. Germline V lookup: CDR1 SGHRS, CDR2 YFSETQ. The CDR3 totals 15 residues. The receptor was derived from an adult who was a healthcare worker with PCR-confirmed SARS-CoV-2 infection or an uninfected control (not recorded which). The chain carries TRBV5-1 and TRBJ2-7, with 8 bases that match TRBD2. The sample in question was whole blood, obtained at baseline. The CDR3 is CASSLHSGSPYEQYF. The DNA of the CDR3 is TGCGCCAGCAGCCTCCACAGCGGGAGTCCCTACGAGCAGTACTTC.